The rows below give T cell receptor beta chains drawn from one sample of a study of spatial heterogeneity in lung cancer. TCRdb fed the 5' RACE reads into MiXCR, producing one record per CDR3 protein. The profile shows some 20,000 distinct CDR3 sequences, roughly 15% of them singletons. Sequencing used lung tumor tissue, obtained at surgery. The receptors here all came from a female donor with early-stage non-small cell lung cancer. Each CDR3 is given with its conserved first and last residue. Fields, in order: clone size, J gene, V gene, D gene, CDR3 DNA, CDR3 protein. The D gene is left open where the match is weak. A row's size may be missing; if present it is once, few, many or a size class.

>medium-sized|TRBJ1-6|TRBV6-5|TRBD1
TGTGCCAGCAGTCCCGGGACAGGGACTTCACCCCTCCACTTT
CASSPGTGTSPLHF
>few|TRBJ2-6|TRBV7-8|TRBD2
TGTGCCAGCAGCCGGGGGGCTGGGGCCAACGTCCTGACTTTC
CASSRGAGANVLTF
>few|TRBJ2-1|TRBV30|TRBD1
TGTGCCTGGAGCCTCGGGACAGGGTCCTACAATGAGCAGTTCTTC
CAWSLGTGSYNEQFF
>medium-sized|TRBJ2-2|TRBV30|NA
TGTGCCTGGAGTGTAACAGCCACCGGGGAGCTGTTTTTT
CAWSVTATGELFF
>once|TRBJ2-5|TRBV27|TRBD1
TGTGCCAGCAGTCTACTAACGGGACAGCAAGAGACCCAGTACTTC
CASSLLTGQQETQYF
>many|TRBJ2-7|TRBV5-6|NA
TGTGCCAGCAGCTTGGAAGTGGGACGGCAGTACTTC
CASSLEVGRQYF
>many|TRBJ2-5|TRBV20-1|TRBD2
TGCAGTGCTTGGACGGGAGGGGACCAAGAGACCCAGTACTTC
CSAWTGGDQETQYF
>few|TRBJ2-7|TRBV10-3|TRBD2
TGTGCCATCAGTGACTATAGACTAGCGGGGCGCGGGTACGAGCAGTACTTC
CAISDYRLAGRGYEQYF
>medium-sized|TRBJ2-3|TRBV28|NA
TGTGCCAGCCGCCCGGGCGGAAGCACAGATACGCAGTATTTT
CASRPGGSTDTQYF
>few|TRBJ2-3|TRBV27|TRBD2
TGTGCCAGCAGTTTACCTGGGACTAGTCATTTGACGCAGTATTTT
CASSLPGTSHLTQYF
>few|TRBJ2-2|TRBV6-5|NA
TGTGCCAGCAGTTACTCTGCCGGGGAGCTGTTTTTT
CASSYSAGELFF
>many|TRBJ2-1|TRBV5-1|NA
TGCGCCAGCAGCCTGGCGGGACAGAGAAACAATGAGCAGTTCTTC
CASSLAGQRNNEQFF
>medium-sized|TRBJ1-5|TRBV12-3/TRBV12-4|NA
TGTGCCAGCAGCTCGGGGGGGGGGCAGGGGAATCAGCCCCAGCATTTT
CASSSGGGQGNQPQHF
>many|TRBJ2-7|TRBV25-1|TRBD2
TGTGCCAGCAGTGTGTCGGGACTAGATAGTAGCGAGCAGTACTTC
CASSVSGLDSSEQYF
>many|TRBJ1-2|TRBV19|NA
TGTGCCAGTAGTCCGACGGGGGGTGGTGGCTACACCTTC
CASSPTGGGGYTF
>few|TRBJ2-1|TRBV20-1|TRBD2
TGCAGTGCTACCCGACTAGCGGGAGGGGATGATAGTGAGCAGTTCTTC
CSATRLAGGDDSEQFF
>NA|TRBJ2-1|TRBV5-1|TRBD2
TGCGCCAGCAGCTTGACTAGCGGGAGGGAGGATGAGCAGTTCTTC
CASSLTSGREDEQFF
>many|TRBJ2-1|TRBV7-3|NA
TGTGCCAGCAGCTCCCAGGGGGGGGAGATCCACAATGAGCAGTTCTTC
CASSSQGGEIHNEQFF
>NA|TRBJ2-1|TRBV10-2|NA
TGCGCCAGCAGTGCCGTAAGAACCTACAATGAGCAGTTCTTC
CASSAVRTYNEQFF
>few|TRBJ2-7|TRBV3-1|NA
TGTGCCAGCAGCCGGGGGTCTAATTACGAGCAGTACTTC
CASSRGSNYEQYF
>few|TRBJ2-5|TRBV10-3|TRBD2
TGTGCCATCAGTCTTAGCGGGAGCGGAGAGACCCAGTACTTC
CAISLSGSGETQYF
>NA|TRBJ2-7|TRBV12-3/TRBV12-4|NA
TGTGCCAGCAGTGGGGTAAAGCAGTACTTC
CASSGVKQYF
>NA|TRBJ2-5|TRBV12-3/TRBV12-4|TRBD2
TGTGCCAGCAGTTGGGAGCGGGAGGACGGGACCCAGTACTTC
CASSWEREDGTQYF
>many|TRBJ2-3|TRBV20-1|TRBD2
TGCAGTGCTTTCCTAGCGGGAACCTTCACAGATACGCAGTATTTT
CSAFLAGTFTDTQYF
>medium-sized|TRBJ2-7|TRBV21-1|NA
TGTGCCAGCAGCAACCCTCGAGGGCCCCACGAGCAGTACTTC
CASSNPRGPHEQYF
>many|TRBJ2-7|TRBV2|TRBD2
TGTGCCAGCAGTGCCCGGACTAGCGTTTCCTACGAGCAGTACTTC
CASSARTSVSYEQYF
>NA|TRBJ2-2|TRBV12-3/TRBV12-4|NA
TGTGCCAGCAGCCCCGGGATGACCTCCACCGGGGAGCTGTTTTTT
CASSPGMTSTGELFF
>many|TRBJ2-7|TRBV20-1|NA
TGCAGTGCTAGAGTAGGGGGAGTCGGTTACGAGCAGTACTTC
CSARVGGVGYEQYF
>NA|TRBJ2-2|TRBV12-3/TRBV12-4|NA
TGTGCCAGCAGTTTGTGGGGGAGGGGGACCGGGGAGCTGTTTTTT
CASSLWGRGTGELFF
>many|TRBJ2-1|TRBV10-3|TRBD2
TGTGCCATCAGTGAGTCCGGGCTAGCGGGAGTTAAAGATGAGCAGTTCTTC
CAISESGLAGVKDEQFF
>NA|TRBJ2-7|TRBV20-1|NA
TGCAGTGCTAGAGAACATATTGACGGTCGCTCCTACGAGCAGTACTTC
CSAREHIDGRSYEQYF
>many|TRBJ2-1|TRBV24-1|NA
TGTGCCACCAGTGATCGGGGAAATGAGCAGTTCTTC
CATSDRGNEQFF